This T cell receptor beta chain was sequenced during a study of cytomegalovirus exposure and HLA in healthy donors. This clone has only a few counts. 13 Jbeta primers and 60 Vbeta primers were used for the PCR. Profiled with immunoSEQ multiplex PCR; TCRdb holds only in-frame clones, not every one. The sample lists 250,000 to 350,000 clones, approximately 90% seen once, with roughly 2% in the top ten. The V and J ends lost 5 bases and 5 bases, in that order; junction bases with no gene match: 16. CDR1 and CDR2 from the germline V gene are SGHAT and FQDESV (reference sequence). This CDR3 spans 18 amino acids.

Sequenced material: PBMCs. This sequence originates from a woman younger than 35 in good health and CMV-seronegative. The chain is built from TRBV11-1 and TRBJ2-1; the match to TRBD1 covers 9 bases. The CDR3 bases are TGTGCCAGCAGCCCACAAATTTCAGGGACAGGGAGGAACAATGAGCAGTTCTTC. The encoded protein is CASSPQISGTGRNNEQFF.